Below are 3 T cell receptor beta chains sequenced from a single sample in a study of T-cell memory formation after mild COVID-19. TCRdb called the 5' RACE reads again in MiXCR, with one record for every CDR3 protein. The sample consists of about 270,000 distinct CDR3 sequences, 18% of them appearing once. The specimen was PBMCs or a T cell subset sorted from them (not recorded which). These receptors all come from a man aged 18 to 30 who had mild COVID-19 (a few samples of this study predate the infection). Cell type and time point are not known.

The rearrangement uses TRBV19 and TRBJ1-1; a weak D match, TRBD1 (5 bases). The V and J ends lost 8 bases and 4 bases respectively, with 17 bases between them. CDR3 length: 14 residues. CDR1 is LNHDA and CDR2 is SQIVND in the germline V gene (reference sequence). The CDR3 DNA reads TGTGCCAGTGGGAGAGCGGACGGGGGCACTGAAGCTTTCTTT. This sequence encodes CASGRADGGTEAFF.

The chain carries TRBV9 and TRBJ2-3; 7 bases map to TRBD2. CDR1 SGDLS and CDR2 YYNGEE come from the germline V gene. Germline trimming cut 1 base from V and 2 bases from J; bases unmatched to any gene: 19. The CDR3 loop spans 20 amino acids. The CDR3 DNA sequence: TGTGCCAGCAGCGTAACCCTGGGGGGAGGGGCGCCTTATTACACAGATACGCAGTATTTT. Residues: CASSVTLGGGAPYYTDTQYF.

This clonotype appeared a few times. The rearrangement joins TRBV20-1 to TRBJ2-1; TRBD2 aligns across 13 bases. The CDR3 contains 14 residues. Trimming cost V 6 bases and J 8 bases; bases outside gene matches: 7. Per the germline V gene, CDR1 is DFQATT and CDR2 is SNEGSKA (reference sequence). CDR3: CSARTSGGRDEQFF. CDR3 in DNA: TGCAGTGCAAGGACTAGCGGGGGACGCGATGAGCAGTTCTTC.